Below, 9 T cell receptor beta chains from the same sample are listed, as sequenced in a study of T-cell reconstitution after alpha-beta-depleted transplantation in children (dated by TCRdb to about 2016). Library construction relied on PCR. These reads were obtained on an Illumina HiSeq 2500. Molecular barcoding was employed in the preparation of TCR libraries, with unique molecular identifiers being used to normalize TCRbeta repertoire quantification. TCRdb redid the processing of the public reads, applying fastp at Q25 and MiXCR, and retained in-frame beta chains. CDR3 protein duplicates are merged, each entry listing the most common genes and DNA. This sample comprises around 600,000 distinct CDR3 sequences, over 9.5% of them detected only once. Roughly 3.9% of the sample comes from the top ten. The specimen comprised PBMCs from the stem cell graft donor, sampled from the stem cell graft. The receptors were gathered from a human donor who donated a stem cell graft to a child with acute myeloid leukemia.

The chain carries TRBV12-3 or TRBV12-4 and TRBJ2-1, with 7 bases that match TRBD2. The CDR3 runs 15 residues. With 5 bases clipped from V and 5 bases from J, the junction kept 9 bases outside the gene matches. DNA for the CDR3: TGTGCCAGCAGTCTCGTGCTAGCGGTAGACAATGAGCAGTTCTTC. It specifies CASSLVLAVDNEQFF.

The gene calls are TRBV7-2 and TRBJ2-7; D perhaps matches TRBD2 (6 bases). Looked up from germline, CDR1 is SGHTA and CDR2 is FQGNSA. The CDR3 length is 15 residues. V was shortened by 4 bases and J by 5 bases, with 18 bases between the two germline ends. The CDR3 protein is CASSSRGTGVNEQYF. For the CDR3, the DNA is TGTGCCAGCAGCTCGCGGGGTACGGGAGTGAACGAGCAGTACTTC.

The genes are TRBV28 and TRBJ2-5; TRBD2 matches 8 bases. CDR1 and CDR2 (germline): MDHEN, SYDVKM. The CDR3 runs to 14 residues. The V and J ends lost 6 bases and 6 bases, in that order; junction bases with no gene match: 9. The CDR3 DNA is TGTGCCAGCAGCGTTTCGGCGGGGGGAAAGACCCAGTACTTC. Encoded protein: CASSVSAGGKTQYF.

This clonotype occurred many times. The chain recombines TRBV12-3 or TRBV12-4 with TRBJ2-7; D might be TRBD1 (5 bases). Deletions cut 6 bases from V and 6 bases from J, with 15 bases between. This CDR3 comprises 13 residues. In nucleotides, the CDR3 is TGTGCCAGCAGCTTGGACCCTAGGGGCGAGCAGTACTTC. This gives the protein CASSLDPRGEQYF.

This clonotype was recorded many times. This sequence joins TRBV29-1 and TRBJ2-7; 9 bases fit TRBD1. Germline V gene sequence: CDR1 SQVTM, CDR2 ANQGSEA. The V and J ends lost 5 bases and 5 bases, in that order; junction bases with no gene match: 4. The CDR3 is 12 residues long. This CDR3 is CSVQWDRDEQYF. DNA of the CDR3: TGCAGCGTTCAATGGGACAGGGACGAGCAGTACTTC.

The rearrangement uses TRBV3-1 and TRBJ2-2; no clear D. V lost 4 bases and J lost 7, with 13 bases in between. Germline CDR1 is LGHDT and CDR2 is YNNKEL (reference sequence). The length of the CDR3 is 14 residues. CDR3 coding DNA: TGTGCCAGCAGCCCTGGGCTCCTCGGCGGGGAGCTGTTTTTT. Its protein product is CASSPGLLGGELFF.

This chain connects TRBV19 to TRBJ1-1, with 10 positions matching TRBD1. The CDR3 is made up of 14 amino acids. V lost 5 bases and J lost 3; bases outside the gene matches: 3. Germline CDR1 and CDR2: LNHDA and SQIVND (reference sequence). The CDR3 loop reads CASSGGQGYTEAFF. Written as DNA, the CDR3 is TGTGCCAGTAGTGGGGGACAGGGGTACACTGAAGCTTTCTTT. The full variable domain, rest sourced from reference TRBV19 and TRBJ1-1, is DGGITQSPKYLFRKEGQNVTLSCEQNLNHDAMYWYRQDPGQGLRLIYYSQIVNDFQKGDIAEGYSVSREKKESFPLTVTSAQKNPTAFYLCASSGGQGYTEAFFGQGTRLTVV.

The chain joins TRBV7-2 to TRBJ2-3; D possibly corresponds to TRBD2 (5 bases). V shed 5 bases and J shed 4 bases, with 10 bases lying between them. CDR1 and CDR2 from the germline V gene are SGHTA and FQGNSA. The CDR3 is made up of 13 amino acids. The CDR3 is CASSPAGPDTQYF. Here the CDR3 DNA reads TGTGCCAGCAGCCCTGCGGGCCCAGATACGCAGTATTTT.

This clonotype was detected ten times or more. The rearrangement joins TRBV27 to TRBJ2-5; 12 bases match TRBD1. CDR3 size: 15 residues. Germline CDR1 reads MNHEY; CDR2 reads SMNVEV (reference sequence). Trimming at V came to 0 bases and at J to 5 bases, leaving 1 base not matched to a gene. In DNA, the CDR3 is TGTGCCAGCAGTTTATCGGGACAGGGGGCTGAGACCCAGTACTTC. Its protein product is CASSLSGQGAETQYF.